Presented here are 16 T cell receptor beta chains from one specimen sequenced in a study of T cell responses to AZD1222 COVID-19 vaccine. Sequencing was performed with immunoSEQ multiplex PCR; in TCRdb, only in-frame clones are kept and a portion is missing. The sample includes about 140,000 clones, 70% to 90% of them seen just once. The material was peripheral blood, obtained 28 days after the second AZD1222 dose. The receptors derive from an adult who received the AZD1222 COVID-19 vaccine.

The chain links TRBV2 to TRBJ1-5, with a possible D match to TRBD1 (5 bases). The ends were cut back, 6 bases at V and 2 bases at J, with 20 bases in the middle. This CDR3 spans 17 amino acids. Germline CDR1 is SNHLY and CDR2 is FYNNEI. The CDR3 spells CASSAPVQGLGNQPQHF. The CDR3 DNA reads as TGTGCCAGCAGCGCCCCTGTGCAGGGCTTGGGCAATCAGCCCCAGCATTTT. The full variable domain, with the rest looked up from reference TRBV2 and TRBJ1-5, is EPEVTQTPSHQVTQMGQEVILRCVPISNHLYFYWYRQILGQKVEFLVSFYNNEISEKSEIFDDQFSVERPDGSNFTLKIRSTKLEDSAMYFCASSAPVQGLGNQPQHFGDGTRLSIL.

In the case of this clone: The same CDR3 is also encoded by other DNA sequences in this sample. The CDR3 DNA is TGTGCCAGCACCGGCTCTGGGGCCAACGTCCTGACTTTC. Amino acids: CASTGSGANVLTF. The chain joins TRBV2 to TRBJ2-6; the D is unclear. The V gene's germline CDR1 is SNHLY and CDR2 FYNNEI. V was cut by 7 bases and J by 0 bases, with 4 bases left in between. CDR3 length equals 13 residues.

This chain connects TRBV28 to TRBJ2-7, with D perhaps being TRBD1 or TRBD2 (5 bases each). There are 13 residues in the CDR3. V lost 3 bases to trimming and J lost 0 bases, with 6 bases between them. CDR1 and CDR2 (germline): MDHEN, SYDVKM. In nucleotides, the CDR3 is TGTGCCAGCAGTTTTGGGGGCTCCTACGAGCAGTACTTC. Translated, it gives CASSFGGSYEQYF.

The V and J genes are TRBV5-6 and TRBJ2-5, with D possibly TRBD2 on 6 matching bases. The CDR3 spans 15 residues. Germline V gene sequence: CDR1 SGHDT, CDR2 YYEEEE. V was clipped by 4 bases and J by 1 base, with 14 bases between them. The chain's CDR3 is CASSPAAGTQETQYF. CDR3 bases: TGTGCCAGCAGCCCCGCGGCGGGGACCCAAGAGACCCAGTACTTC.

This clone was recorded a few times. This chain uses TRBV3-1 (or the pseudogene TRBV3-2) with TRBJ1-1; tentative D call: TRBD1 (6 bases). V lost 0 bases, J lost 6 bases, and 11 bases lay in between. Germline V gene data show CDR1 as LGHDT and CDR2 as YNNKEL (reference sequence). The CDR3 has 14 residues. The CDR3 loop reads CASSQDIGGPEAFF. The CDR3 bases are TGTGCCAGCAGCCAAGATATAGGGGGTCCTGAAGCTTTCTTT.

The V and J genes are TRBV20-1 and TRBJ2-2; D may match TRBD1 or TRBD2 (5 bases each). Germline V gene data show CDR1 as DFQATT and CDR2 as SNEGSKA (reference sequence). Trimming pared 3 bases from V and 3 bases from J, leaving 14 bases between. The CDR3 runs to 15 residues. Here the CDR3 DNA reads TGCAGTGCTAGTCTTGGGACGGTCGACACCGGGGAGCTGTTTTTT. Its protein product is CSASLGTVDTGELFF.

The CDR3 DNA reads as TGTGCCAGCGATCGGACGGGGTCTGGGGCCAACGTCCTGACTTTC. This translates into CASDRTGSGANVLTF. The genes are TRBV9 and TRBJ2-6; a possible D gene is TRBD2 (5 bases). The length of the CDR3 is 15 residues. V lost 7 bases and J 1 base, leaving 12 bases between the germline ends. The germline V gene encodes CDR1 SGDLS and CDR2 YYNGEE. The whole variable domain, remainder taken from reference TRBV9 and TRBJ2-6, is DSGVTQTPKHLITATGQRVTLRCSPRSGDLSVYWYQQSLDQGLQFLIQYYNGEERAKGNILERFSAQQFPDLHSELNLSSLELGDSALYFCASDRTGSGANVLTFGAGSRLTVL.

CDR3 amino acids: CASYEGEYQETQYF. CDR3 nucleotide sequence: TGCGCCAGCTATGAGGGCGAGTACCAAGAGACCCAGTACTTC. V and J are TRBV5-1 and TRBJ2-5; a weak D match, TRBD2 (5 bases). This CDR3 contains 14 residues. With 7 bases removed from V and 0 bases from J, the gap between germline ends came to 13 bases. The germline V gene encodes CDR1 SGHRS and CDR2 YFSETQ.

CDR3 sequence reads: CASSDRRSDVQPQHF. The CDR3 DNA reads as TGTGCCAGCAGTGACCGAAGGTCAGATGTCCAGCCCCAGCATTTT. V usage is TRBV6-1 and J usage is TRBJ1-5; D gene uncertain. The CDR3 loop spans 15 amino acids. The germline gives CDR1 MNHNS, CDR2 SASEGT. The V gene lost 3 bases and the J gene lost 7 bases, with 16 bases spanning the gap.

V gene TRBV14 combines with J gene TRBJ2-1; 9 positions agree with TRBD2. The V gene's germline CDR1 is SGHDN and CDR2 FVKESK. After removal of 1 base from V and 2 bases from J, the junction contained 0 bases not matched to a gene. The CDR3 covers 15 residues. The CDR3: CASSQGLAAYNEQFF. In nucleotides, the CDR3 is TGTGCCAGCAGCCAAGGACTAGCGGCCTACAATGAGCAGTTCTTC.

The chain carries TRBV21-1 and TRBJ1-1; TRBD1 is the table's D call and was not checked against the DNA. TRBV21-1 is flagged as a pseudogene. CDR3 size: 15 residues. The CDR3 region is CASSKRHHLRTEAFF. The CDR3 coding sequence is TGTGCCAGCAGCAAACGACACCATTTAAGGACTGAAGCTTTCTTT.

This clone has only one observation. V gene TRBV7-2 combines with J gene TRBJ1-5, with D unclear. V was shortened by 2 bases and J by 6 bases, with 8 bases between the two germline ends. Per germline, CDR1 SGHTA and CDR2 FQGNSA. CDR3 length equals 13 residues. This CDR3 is CASSLWSSQPQHF. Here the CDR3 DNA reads TGTGCCAGCAGCTTATGGAGTAGTCAGCCCCAGCATTTT.

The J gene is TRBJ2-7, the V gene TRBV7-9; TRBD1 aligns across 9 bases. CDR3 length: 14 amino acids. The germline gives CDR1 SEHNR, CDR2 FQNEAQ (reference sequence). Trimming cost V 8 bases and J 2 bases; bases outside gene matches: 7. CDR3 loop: CASRRTGETYEQYF. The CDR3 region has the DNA TGTGCCAGCCGGCGGACAGGGGAAACCTACGAGCAGTACTTC.

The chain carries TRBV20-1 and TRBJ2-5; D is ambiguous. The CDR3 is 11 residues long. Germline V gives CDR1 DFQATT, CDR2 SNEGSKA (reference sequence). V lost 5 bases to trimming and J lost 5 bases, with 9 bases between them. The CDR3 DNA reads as TGCAGTGCTCCCTGGGGTGAGACCCAGTACTTC. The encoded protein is CSAPWGETQYF.

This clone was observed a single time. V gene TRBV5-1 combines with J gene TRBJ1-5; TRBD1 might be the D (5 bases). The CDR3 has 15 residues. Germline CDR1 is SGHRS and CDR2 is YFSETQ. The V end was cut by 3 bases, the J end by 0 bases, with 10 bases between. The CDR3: CASSSQGDSNQPQHF. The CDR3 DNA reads TGCGCCAGCAGCTCCCAGGGCGATAGCAATCAGCCCCAGCATTTT.

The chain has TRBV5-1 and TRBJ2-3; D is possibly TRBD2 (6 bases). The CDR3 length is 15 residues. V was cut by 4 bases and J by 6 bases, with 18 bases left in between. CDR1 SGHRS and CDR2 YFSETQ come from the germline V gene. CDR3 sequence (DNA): TGCGCCAGCAGCCCCACCGGAGGGGTAGCGGATACGCAGTATTTT. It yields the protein CASSPTGGVADTQYF.